This T cell receptor (beta chain) was captured by sequencing in a study of blood T cell repertoires in COVID-19. Study overall: Material from acute and convalescent COVID-19 was sourced from the United States, Italy and Spain.

CDR1 and CDR2 from the germline V gene are MNHEY and SVGEGT. This CDR3 has 15 residues. Trimming took off 4 bases at V and 3 bases at J, with 16 bases between the two ends. Data came from immunoSEQ multiplex PCR; TCRdb stores just in-frame clones and leaves some out. Counted here are some 48,000 clones, 90% occurring once; the ten biggest clones make up roughly 20%. This clonotype was obtained from an older man with active COVID-19. Sequencing was carried out using peripheral blood. This chain joins TRBV6-2 or TRBV6-3 and TRBJ2-7, with D possibly being TRBD2 (6 bases). The CDR3 DNA follows: TGTGCCAGCAGTTCTCCGGGACTGAGTCACTACGAGCAGTACTTC. Amino acid sequence: CASSSPGLSHYEQYF.